These T cell receptor beta chains were read from a single sample in a study of post-analysis software for immune sequencing data. TCRdb independently ran MiXCR on the PCR reads; one entry per CDR3 protein. The repertoire holds some 450,000 distinct CDR3 sequences, around 40% seen once, with about 12% in the top ten. Sequencing was performed on blood. The source of these receptors is a girl aged 10 to 17 with multiple sclerosis. CDR3s include the opening cysteine and the closing phenylalanine or tryptophan.

j_gene | v_gene | CDR3aa
TRBJ2-1 | TRBV7-9 | CASSLAGHDEQFF
TRBJ2-3 | TRBV13 | CASSLGSGTTDTQYF
TRBJ2-3 | TRBV29-1 | CSVVAGGTDTQYF
TRBJ1-2 | TRBV2 | CASSEEGWARHYGYTF
TRBJ2-3 | TRBV3-1 | CASSQVGTSGLETDTQYF
TRBJ2-7 | TRBV21-1 | CASSHRHAGGHEQYF
TRBJ1-5 | TRBV28 | CASSSAGTGDQPQHF
TRBJ2-5 | TRBV12-3/TRBV12-4 | CASLAVGLRGEQYF
TRBJ2-5 | TRBV7-2 | CASSPRVLQETQYF
TRBJ2-5 | TRBV7-2 | CASSARDRGRVGETQYF
TRBJ2-1 | TRBV6-5 | CASSYSPQGYNEQFF
TRBJ1-1 | TRBV6-6 | CASSPREGPEAFF
TRBJ1-1 | TRBV29-1 | CSVEGARGSFTEAFF
TRBJ2-5 | TRBV28 | CASSYPKDRTQETQYF
TRBJ2-7 | TRBV5-1 | CASGSSGSGYEQYF
TRBJ1-1 | TRBV29-1 | CSVQGRTEAFF
TRBJ2-1 | TRBV4-2 | CASSQDLLDREQFF
TRBJ1-1 | TRBV25-1 | CASSGGWTEAFF
TRBJ1-1 | TRBV12-3/TRBV12-4 | CASAFTEAFF
TRBJ2-3 | TRBV2 | CASIRTGGTDTQYF
TRBJ2-1 | TRBV20-1 | CSATAGGSYNEQFF
TRBJ2-7 | TRBV28 | CASSRISRSYEQYF
TRBJ1-2 | TRBV7-3 | CASSLNSQGESYTF
TRBJ2-1 | TRBV11-1 | CVSSRLAVPYNEQFF
TRBJ1-1 | TRBV20-1 | CSARDLPDLNTEAFF
TRBJ2-7 | TRBV30 | CAWSEVGGEQYF
TRBJ1-4 | TRBV9 | CASSVSDGGTNEKLFF
TRBJ1-6 | TRBV20-1 | CSARGGGVLSSYNSPLHF
TRBJ2-1 | TRBV5-1 | CASSFAGVTYNEQFF
TRBJ2-1 | TRBV20-1 | CSARDFGPSSYEQFF
TRBJ2-3 | TRBV29-1 | CSVTVTDTQYF
TRBJ2-7 | TRBV7-6 | CASSPARGGPYEQYF
TRBJ2-7 | TRBV28 | CASSKGRSTGGAEQYF
TRBJ2-7 | TRBV10-2 | CASRALSYEQYF
TRBJ2-1 | TRBV15 | CATSTREGAQETQFF
TRBJ2-1 | TRBV12-3/TRBV12-4 | CASRVSAGPWNEQFF
TRBJ1-5 | TRBV20-1 | CSAPSSEADYSNQPQHF
TRBJ2-1 | TRBV3-1 | CASSQQGYGGAEQFF
TRBJ2-1 | TRBV2 | CASSLGTGELLPYNEQFF
TRBJ2-4 | TRBV28 | CASSPREGGHIQYF
TRBJ2-5 | TRBV7-8 | CASIREQYF
TRBJ2-7 | TRBV6-2/TRBV6-3 | CASSYEAGGRVYYEQYF
TRBJ2-7 | TRBV20-1 | CSATSGSRYEQYF
TRBJ2-3 | TRBV5-1 | CASSFGGRVTDTQYF